The next 30 T cell receptor beta chains were all read from a single sample in a study of cytomegalovirus exposure and HLA in healthy donors. Primers: 60 Vbeta forward and 13 Jbeta reverse. Generated by immunoSEQ multiplex PCR, the TCRdb table keeps only in-frame clones and is missing some. The sample carries 130,000 or so clones, over 70% recorded once. Sample: PBMCs. The receptors stem from a woman between 18 and 29 years old in good health and CMV-seronegative.

This clone has only a few counts. CDR3 sequence (DNA): TGTGCCAGCAGCGATGGGCTAGCGGTCGACGGATGGGAGACCCAGTACTTC. Its protein is CASSDGLAVDGWETQYF. This rearrangement joins TRBV9 to TRBJ2-5, with 7 nucleotides matching TRBD2. Germline CDR1 and CDR2: SGDLS and YYNGEE. V lost 3 bases and J lost 5; bases outside the gene matches: 16. The length of the CDR3 is 17 residues.

V gene TRBV15 combines with J gene TRBJ1-5; 7 positions agree with TRBD1. CDR1 is LNHNV, CDR2 YYDKDF, per germline (reference sequence). V lost 3 bases to trimming and J lost 2 bases; unmatched junction nucleotides: 10. This CDR3 contains 17 residues. CDR3 bases: TGTGCCACCAGCAGGGACCGCCGTGGGACAGGCAATCAGCCCCAGCATTTT. Amino acids: CATSRDRRGTGNQPQHF.

CDR3 protein: CASSLGRNTEAFF. Here the CDR3 DNA reads TGTGCCAGCAGCCTAGGGAGGAACACTGAAGCTTTCTTT. This rearrangement joins TRBV7-8 to TRBJ1-1; no clear D gene. Germline assignment: CDR1 SGHVS and CDR2 FQNEAQ. V was trimmed by 5 bases and J by 1 base, leaving 8 bases between them. This CDR3 is built from 13 residues.

This clone showed up just once. The chain combines TRBV5-1 with TRBJ2-7, with a tentative D call TRBD2 (6 bases). CDR3 length equals 16 residues. The germline V and J ends were trimmed by 4 bases and 4 bases, with 21 bases remaining between them. CDR1 and CDR2 from the germline V gene are SGHRS and YFSETQ. The CDR3, as DNA: TGCGCCAGCAGCCCGAACACCCCCGGACTATTATACGAGCAGTACTTC. It encodes CASSPNTPGLLYEQYF.

The chain has TRBV5-4 and TRBJ2-7; 8 nucleotides line up with TRBD2. The CDR3 extends over 15 amino acids. Looked up from germline, CDR1 is SGHNT and CDR2 is YYREEE (reference sequence). J lost 4 bases, V lost 4 bases, and 10 bases had no gene match. As DNA, the CDR3 is TGTGCCAGCAGCGGAGGAGGGACTAGTCAATACGAGCAGTACTTC. Residues: CASSGGGTSQYEQYF.

This clone was detected only once. This rearrangement joins TRBV7-8 to TRBJ2-7; a weak D match, TRBD1 (6 bases). The CDR3 covers 15 residues. Deletions cut 1 base from V and 3 bases from J, with 13 bases between. The germline V gene has CDR1 SGHVS and CDR2 FQNEAQ. The DNA for the CDR3 is TGTGCCAGCAGCTTAGAGCAGGGGCCAGACTACGAGCAGTACTTC. Its translation: CASSLEQGPDYEQYF.

CDR3 bases: TGTGCCAGCAGCTTAGACCTCCTGGCAGGGGGCGCGCGGGAGACCCAGTACTTC. It encodes CASSLDLLAGGARETQYF. This chain uses TRBV11-2 with TRBJ2-5; TRBD1 agrees at 8 bases. This CDR3 contains 18 residues. Germline assignment: CDR1 SGHAT and CDR2 FQNNGV. Trimming took 0 bases from V and 5 from J; bases not matched to a gene: 14.

This chain connects TRBV7-2 to TRBJ1-2; D is unresolved. This CDR3 spans 14 amino acids. Germline assignment: CDR1 SGHTA and CDR2 FQGNSA. Trimming removed 1 base from V and 9 bases from J, with 15 bases in between. CDR3 amino acids: CASSLDQTAKSYTF. The CDR3 nucleotides are TGTGCCAGCAGCTTAGATCAGACTGCCAAGAGCTACACCTTC. The full variable domain, with the rest looked up from reference TRBV7-2 and TRBJ1-2, is GAGVSQSPSNKVTEKGKDVELRCDPISGHTALYWYRQSLGQGLEFLIYFQGNSAPDKSGLPSDRFSAERTGGSVSTLTIQRTQQEDSAVYLCASSLDQTAKSYTFGSGTRLTVV.

The rearrangement uses TRBV13 and TRBJ1-2; no definite D call. The CDR3 has 12 amino acids. Per germline, CDR1 PRHDT and CDR2 FYEKMQ (reference sequence). V was clipped by 2 bases and J by 6 bases, with 7 bases between them. CDR3 bases: TGTGCCAGCAGCTTACTAGAGGATGGCTACACCTTC. Its translation is CASSLLEDGYTF.

The chain employs TRBV23-1 and TRBJ2-7, with D perhaps TRBD2 (6 bases). TRBV23-1 counts as an open reading frame of uncertain function. The CDR3 is made up of 15 amino acids. The ends were cut back, 2 bases at V and 5 bases at J, with 16 bases in the middle. CDR3 protein: CASSQPSTSRDEQYF. Written as DNA, the CDR3 is TGCGCCAGCAGTCAACCTTCAACTAGCCGCGACGAGCAGTACTTC.

This clone was seen a few times. V and J are TRBV20-1 and TRBJ2-7, with D possibly being TRBD1 (6 bases). This CDR3 has 11 residues. With 5 bases removed from V and 2 bases from J, the gap between germline ends came to 7 bases. Germline V gene sequence: CDR1 DFQATT, CDR2 SNEGSKA (reference sequence). Written as DNA, the CDR3 is TGCAGTGCTGCAGGGGCCTACGAGCAGTACTTC. This encodes CSAAGAYEQYF.

This clone was detected once. The genes are TRBV2 and TRBJ2-5; 16 positions match TRBD2. CDR1 and CDR2 (germline): SNHLY, FYNNEI. The CDR3 length is 17 residues. Germline trimming cut 6 bases from V and 4 bases from J; bases unmatched to any gene: 8. Written as DNA, the CDR3 is TGTGCCAGCAGGGCCGGGACTAGCGGGAGGGGTCGAGAGACCCAGTACTTC. This gives the protein CASRAGTSGRGRETQYF.

The V and J genes are TRBV5-1 and TRBJ2-5; possibly TRBD2 for D (6 bases). The germline V gene encodes CDR1 SGHRS and CDR2 YFSETQ. V dropped 5 bases and J dropped 5 bases, with 19 bases sitting between them. There are 15 residues in the CDR3. Written as DNA, the CDR3 is TGCGCCAGCAGAAGGGAGGTTGACGGGTCTGAGACCCAGTACTTC. As protein: CASRREVDGSETQYF.

V usage is TRBV6-5 and J usage is TRBJ2-7, with TRBD1 identical over 8 bases. With 6 bases clipped from V and 1 base from J, the junction kept 8 bases outside the gene matches. The CDR3 totals 15 residues. CDR1 MNHEY and CDR2 SVGAGI come from the germline V gene. The DNA of the CDR3 is TGTGCCAGCAGGACTTCGGGACAGGTTTCCTACGAGCAGTACTTC. The encoded protein is CASRTSGQVSYEQYF.

The CDR3 spells CASSQDVARVTDTQYF. CDR3 sequence (DNA): TGTGCCAGCAGCCAAGATGTGGCGCGGGTAACAGATACGCAGTATTTT. The chain links TRBV4-2 to TRBJ2-3, with D possibly TRBD2 on 5 matching bases. The CDR3 covers 16 residues. With 0 bases removed from V and 3 bases from J, the gap between germline ends came to 13 bases. CDR1 is LGHNA, CDR2 YNFKEQ, per germline.

The rearrangement links TRBV6-5 to TRBJ1-1, with TRBD1 matching over 9 bases. The CDR3 spans 13 residues. Germline assignment: CDR1 MNHEY and CDR2 SVGAGI. With V trimmed by 6 bases and J by 14 bases, 13 bases remained unmatched. CDR3 amino acids: CASSRRQGGVVFF. In DNA, the CDR3 is TGTGCCAGCAGCCGCAGACAGGGGGGGGTGGTGTTCTTT.

This clone was counted a single time. The chain combines TRBV5-1 with TRBJ2-2; 11 bases are shared with TRBD2. Germline V gene sequence: CDR1 SGHRS, CDR2 YFSETQ. The V and J ends lost 3 bases and 4 bases, in that order; junction bases with no gene match: 8. This CDR3 is built from 17 residues. The CDR3 here is CASSSLAGGMITGELFF. The CDR3 DNA sequence: TGCGCCAGCAGCTCTCTAGCGGGAGGTATGATCACCGGGGAGCTGTTTTTT. Full variable domain (rest looked up from reference TRBV5-1 and TRBJ2-2): KAGVTQTPRYLIKTRGQQVTLSCSPISGHRSVSWYQQTPGQGLQFLFEYFSETQRNKGNFPGRFSGRQFSNSRSEMNVSTLELGDSALYLCASSSLAGGMITGELFFGEGSRLTVL.

The chain uses TRBV5-1 and TRBJ1-1, with a possible D match to TRBD1 (5 bases). The germline gives CDR1 SGHRS, CDR2 YFSETQ. CDR3 size: 16 residues. With 0 bases removed from V and 1 base from J, the gap between germline ends came to 13 bases. The CDR3 spells CASSLVPGLGNTEAFF. CDR3 nucleotides: TGCGCCAGCAGCTTGGTCCCAGGGCTCGGGAACACTGAAGCTTTCTTT.

V is TRBV10-3 and J is TRBJ2-1; TRBD2 is a possible D gene (6 bases). The CDR3 loop spans 13 amino acids. Trimming took off 6 bases at V and 4 bases at J, with 10 bases between the two ends. In germline, CDR1 is ENHRY, CDR2 SYGVKD. CDR3 sequence: CAIRGTEYNEQFF. CDR3 bases: TGTGCCATCAGGGGGACTGAATACAATGAGCAGTTCTTC.

CDR3 sequence: CASGLGGAEAFF. Here the CDR3 DNA reads TGTGCTAGTGGTTTGGGGGGGGCTGAAGCTTTCTTT. The V call is TRBV12-5, the J call TRBJ1-1; D may be TRBD1 (5 bases). This CDR3 comprises 12 residues. V lost 1 base to trimming and J lost 6 bases, with 6 bases between them. Germline CDR1 LGHNT, CDR2 FRNRAP.

Notes on this clone: One end of the junction is discordant with germline, which a read error may explain. V and J are TRBV19 and TRBJ2-1; 16 bases fit TRBD2. CDR3 length: 15 residues. Germline loops: CDR1 LNHDA, CDR2 SQIVND (reference sequence). CDR3 amino acids: CASSIGGTSGRANLF. The CDR3 DNA follows: TGTGCCAGTAGTATAGGGGGGACTAGCGGGAGGGCTAATCTCTTC.

J is TRBJ2-7 and V is TRBV10-3; D gene unclear. The CDR3 length is 14 residues. Germline CDR1 ENHRY, CDR2 SYGVKD. Trimming shortened V by 0 bases and J by 3 bases, and 9 bases separated the two germline ends. The CDR3 loop is CAISESNSLYEQYF. CDR3 bases: TGTGCCATCAGTGAGTCCAACAGCCTCTACGAGCAGTACTTC.

The V call is TRBV6-5, the J call TRBJ1-2, with a tentative D call TRBD1 (5 bases). The germline V gene has CDR1 MNHEY and CDR2 SVGAGI. Trimming cost V 6 bases and J 7 bases, with 12 bases left between them. There are 12 residues in the CDR3. This chain's CDR3 is CASSDGGFGYTF. The CDR3, as DNA: TGTGCCAGCAGCGACGGGGGGTTTGGCTACACCTTC.

This clone showed up just once. This rearrangement joins TRBV10-1 to TRBJ2-1; TRBD2 aligns across 9 bases. J was trimmed by 7 bases and V by 5 bases; bases with no gene match: 3. Germline V lookup: CDR1 WNHNN, CDR2 SYGVQD (reference sequence). The length of the CDR3 is 13 residues. The CDR3 DNA reads as TGCGCCAGCAGTAGGCTAGCGGGAAATGAGCAGTTCTTC. This encodes CASSRLAGNEQFF.

The count of this clone is one. V gene TRBV27 combines with J gene TRBJ1-2; D may be TRBD1 (5 bases). Trimming removed 6 bases from V and 1 base from J, with 9 bases in between. The CDR3 sequence is 13 residues long. The V gene's germline CDR1 is MNHEY and CDR2 SMNVEV (reference sequence). This CDR3 is CASSLQGNYGYTF. CDR3 nucleotide sequence: TGTGCCAGCAGCCTCCAGGGTAACTATGGCTACACCTTC.

This clone appeared a single time. The V and J genes are TRBV29-1 and TRBJ2-1; 12 positions agree with TRBD2. The CDR3 consists of 14 residues. Unmatched junction bases numbered 4, after V lost 8 bases and J lost 2 bases. Germline V lookup: CDR1 SQVTM, CDR2 ANQGSEA. CDR3 sequence reads: CSTLAGGPYNEQFF. CDR3 in DNA: TGCAGCACCCTAGCGGGAGGGCCCTACAATGAGCAGTTCTTC.

The V and J genes are TRBV5-4 and TRBJ1-6; a weak D match, TRBD1 (5 bases). The ends were cut back, 2 bases at V and 8 bases at J, with 14 bases in the middle. In germline, CDR1 is SGHNT, CDR2 YYREEE (reference sequence). This CDR3 is built from 15 residues. The DNA of the CDR3 is TGTGCCAGCAGCTTATGGGTTGGGGCTGATTCACCCCTCCACTTT. Protein sequence: CASSLWVGADSPLHF.

The chain recombines TRBV5-5 with TRBJ2-5, with 10 bases identical to TRBD2. V shed 2 bases, J shed 4 bases, and the junction held 8 bases outside the gene matches. Germline CDR1 is SGHKS and CDR2 is YYEKEE (reference sequence). There are 16 residues in the CDR3. The CDR3 DNA follows: TGTGCCAGCAGCTTTCAAGCGGGAGGGCCGGGAGAGACCCAGTACTTC. This gives the protein CASSFQAGGPGETQYF.

The rearrangement links TRBV6-1 to TRBJ1-2, with D possibly matching TRBD1 (5 bases). CDR3 size: 15 residues. V was shortened by 5 bases and J by 0 bases, with 13 bases between the two germline ends. Germline V gene data show CDR1 as MNHNS and CDR2 as SASEGT. The DNA for the CDR3 is TGTGCCAGCAGTTTACAGTTGGACACTAACTATGGCTACACCTTC. The encoded protein is CASSLQLDTNYGYTF.

V usage is TRBV10-1 and J usage is TRBJ2-3; D might be TRBD1 (6 bases). The V gene's germline CDR1 is WNHNN and CDR2 SYGVQD (reference sequence). The CDR3 loop spans 13 amino acids. V was trimmed by 4 bases and J by 6 bases, leaving 11 bases between them. CDR3 protein: CASSADSEDTQYF. DNA of the CDR3: TGCGCCAGCAGTGCGGACAGTGAGGATACGCAGTATTTT.